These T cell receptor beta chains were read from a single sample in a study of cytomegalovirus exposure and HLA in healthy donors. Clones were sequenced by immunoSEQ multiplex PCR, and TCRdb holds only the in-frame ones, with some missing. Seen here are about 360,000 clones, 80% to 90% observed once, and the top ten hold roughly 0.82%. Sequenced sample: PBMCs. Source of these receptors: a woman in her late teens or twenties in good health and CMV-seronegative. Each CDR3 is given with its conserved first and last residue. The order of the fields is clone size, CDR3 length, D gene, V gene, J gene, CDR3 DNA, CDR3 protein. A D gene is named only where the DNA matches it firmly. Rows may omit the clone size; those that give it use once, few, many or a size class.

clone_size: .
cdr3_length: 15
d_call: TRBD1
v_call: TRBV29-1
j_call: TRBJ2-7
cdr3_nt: TGCAGCGTTGGCCCCCCCGGACAGGGATCCTACGAGCAGTACTTC
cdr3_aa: CSVGPPGQGSYEQYF

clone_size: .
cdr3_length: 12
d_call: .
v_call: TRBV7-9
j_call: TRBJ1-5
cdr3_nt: TGTGCCAGCAGCTTCGGCAATCAGCCCCAGCATTTT
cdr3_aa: CASSFGNQPQHF

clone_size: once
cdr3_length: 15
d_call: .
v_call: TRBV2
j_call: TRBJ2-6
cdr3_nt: TGTGCCAGCAGTGATTCGGGATCTGGGGCCAACGTCCTGACTTTC
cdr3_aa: CASSDSGSGANVLTF

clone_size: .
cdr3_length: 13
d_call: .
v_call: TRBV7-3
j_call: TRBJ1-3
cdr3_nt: TGTGCCAGCAGCCTCAATCACCGGGACACCATATATTTT
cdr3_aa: CASSLNHRDTIYF

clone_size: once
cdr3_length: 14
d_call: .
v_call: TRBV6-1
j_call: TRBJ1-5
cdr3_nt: TGTGCCAGCAAGAAGGAGGTCAGCAATCAGCCCCAGCATTTT
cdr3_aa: CASKKEVSNQPQHF

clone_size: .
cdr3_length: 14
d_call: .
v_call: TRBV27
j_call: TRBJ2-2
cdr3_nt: TGTGCCAGCAGTTTATCACCGGGAACCGGGGAGCTGTTTTTT
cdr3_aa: CASSLSPGTGELFF

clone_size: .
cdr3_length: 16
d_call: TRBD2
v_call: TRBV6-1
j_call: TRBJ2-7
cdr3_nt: TGTGCCAGCAGTGAAGGCCCAGCGGGGGGGCCCTACGAGCAGTACTTC
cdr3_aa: CASSEGPAGGPYEQYF

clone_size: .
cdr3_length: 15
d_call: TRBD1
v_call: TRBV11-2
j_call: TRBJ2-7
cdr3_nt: TGTGCCAGCACCATCTGGGACAGTGTCTCCTACGAGCAGTACTTC
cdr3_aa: CASTIWDSVSYEQYF

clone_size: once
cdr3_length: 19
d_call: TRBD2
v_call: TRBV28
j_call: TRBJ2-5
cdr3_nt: TGTGCCAGCAGTTCCCTCTTTGGGACTAGCGGACAAATTAGGGAGACCCAGTACTTC
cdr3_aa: CASSSLFGTSGQIRETQYF

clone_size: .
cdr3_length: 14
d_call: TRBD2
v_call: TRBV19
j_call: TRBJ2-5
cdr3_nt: TGTGCCAGTACAGGCGGGGGAACGGGAGAGACCCAGTACTTC
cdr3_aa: CASTGGGTGETQYF

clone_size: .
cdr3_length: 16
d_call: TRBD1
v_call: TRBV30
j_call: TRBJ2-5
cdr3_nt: TGTGCCTGGAGTCCCCGGGCAGGGGGAGCCCTGGGGTCCCAGTACTTC
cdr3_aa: CAWSPRAGGALGSQYF

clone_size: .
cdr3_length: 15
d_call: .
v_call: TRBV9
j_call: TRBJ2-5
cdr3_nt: TGTGCCAGCAGCGTAGACGGGACAAATCAAGAGACCCAGTACTTC
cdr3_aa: CASSVDGTNQETQYF

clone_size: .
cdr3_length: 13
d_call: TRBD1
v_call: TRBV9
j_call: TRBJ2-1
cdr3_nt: TGTGCCAGCAGCCCAGGACAGGGGGCTAAGCAGTTCTTC
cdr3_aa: CASSPGQGAKQFF

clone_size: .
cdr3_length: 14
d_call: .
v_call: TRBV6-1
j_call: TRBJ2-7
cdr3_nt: TGTGCCAGCAGTTCCGCGGGGACAGCCTACGAGCAGTACTTC
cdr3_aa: CASSSAGTAYEQYF

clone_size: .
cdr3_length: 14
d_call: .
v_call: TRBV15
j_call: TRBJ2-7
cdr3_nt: TGTGCCACCAGCAGAGCAGGGTCCCCCTACGAGCAGTACTTC
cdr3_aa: CATSRAGSPYEQYF

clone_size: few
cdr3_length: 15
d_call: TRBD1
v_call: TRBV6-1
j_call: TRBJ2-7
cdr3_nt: TGTGCCAGCATCCACCCCGGGACAGGGTCCTACGAGCAGTACTTC
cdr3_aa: CASIHPGTGSYEQYF

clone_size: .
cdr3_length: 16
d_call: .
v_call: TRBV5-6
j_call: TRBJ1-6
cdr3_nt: TGTGCCAGCAGCCCCTTGGGAGAAACCTATAATTCACCCCTCCACTTT
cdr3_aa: CASSPLGETYNSPLHF

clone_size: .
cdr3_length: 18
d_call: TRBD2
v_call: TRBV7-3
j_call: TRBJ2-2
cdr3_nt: TGTGCCAGCAGCCCCCAGACTAGCGGGAGGGCCGAAACCGGGGAGCTGTTTTTT
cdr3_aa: CASSPQTSGRAETGELFF

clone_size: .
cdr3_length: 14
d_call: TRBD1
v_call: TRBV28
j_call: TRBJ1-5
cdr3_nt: TGTGCCAGCATTCGACAGGGGTGGAATCAGCCCCAGCATTTT
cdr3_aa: CASIRQGWNQPQHF

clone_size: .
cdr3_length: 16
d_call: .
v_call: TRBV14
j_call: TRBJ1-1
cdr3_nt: TGTGCCAGCAGCCAAGATAAAACAGGGAGGAACACTGAAGCTTTCTTT
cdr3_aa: CASSQDKTGRNTEAFF

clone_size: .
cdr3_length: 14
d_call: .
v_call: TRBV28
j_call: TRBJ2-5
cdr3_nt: TGTGCCAGCAGAGTAGGACCAAGCGGGGAGACCCAGTACTTC
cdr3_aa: CASRVGPSGETQYF

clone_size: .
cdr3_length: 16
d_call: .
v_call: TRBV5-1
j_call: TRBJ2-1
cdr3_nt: TGCGCCAGCAGCCCCGGGACACTGAGCTCCTACAATGAGCAGTTCTTC
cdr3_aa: CASSPGTLSSYNEQFF

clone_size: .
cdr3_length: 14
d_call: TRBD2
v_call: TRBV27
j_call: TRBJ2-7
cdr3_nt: TGTGCCAGCAGTTTTCTAGCGGGAGGGCGCGAGCAGTACTTC
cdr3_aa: CASSFLAGGREQYF

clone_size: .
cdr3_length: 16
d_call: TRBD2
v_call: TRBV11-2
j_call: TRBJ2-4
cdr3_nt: TGTGCCAGCAGCGACAGCGGGGGGGCCGTCAAAAACATTCAGTACTTC
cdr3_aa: CASSDSGGAVKNIQYF

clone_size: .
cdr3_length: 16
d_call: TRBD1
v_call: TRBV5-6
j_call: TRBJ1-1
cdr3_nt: TGTGCCAGCAGCCCCCGTGACAGGGCCCGGAACACTGAAGCTTTCTTT
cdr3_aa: CASSPRDRARNTEAFF

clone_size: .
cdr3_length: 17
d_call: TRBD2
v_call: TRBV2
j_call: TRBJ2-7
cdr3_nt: TGTGCCAGCAGTGATGGCTTTGGTAGCGGGGGGGCCTGGGAGCAGTACTTC
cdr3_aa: CASSDGFGSGGAWEQYF

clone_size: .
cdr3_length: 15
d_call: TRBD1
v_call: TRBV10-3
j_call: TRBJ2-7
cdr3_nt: TGTGCCATCAGTGTGGGACAGGGATGGACCTACGAGCAGTACTTC
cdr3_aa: CAISVGQGWTYEQYF

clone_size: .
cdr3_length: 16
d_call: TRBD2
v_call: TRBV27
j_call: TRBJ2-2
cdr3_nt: TGTGCCAGCAGTTTTGATGGGAGGGCCCGGATCGGGGAGCTGTTTTTT
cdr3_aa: CASSFDGRARIGELFF

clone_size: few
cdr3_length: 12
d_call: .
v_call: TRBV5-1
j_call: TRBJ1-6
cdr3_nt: TGCGCCAGCAGCCTTCAGGGGACACCCCTCCACTTT
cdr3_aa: CASSLQGTPLHF

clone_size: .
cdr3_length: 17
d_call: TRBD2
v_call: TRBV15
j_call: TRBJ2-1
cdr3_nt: TGTGCCACCAGCAGAGGGGAGGGACTAGCGGCGAACAATGAGCAGTTCTTC
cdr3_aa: CATSRGEGLAANNEQFF

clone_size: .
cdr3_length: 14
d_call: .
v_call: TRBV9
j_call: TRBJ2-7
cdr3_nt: TGTGCCAGCAGCCCCCGGACTGGCTCCTACGAGCAGTACTTC
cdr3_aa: CASSPRTGSYEQYF

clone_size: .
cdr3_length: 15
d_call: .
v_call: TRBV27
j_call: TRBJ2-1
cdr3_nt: TGTGCCAGCAGTTACGGGGGGCCAAACTACAATGAGCAGTTCTTC
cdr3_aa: CASSYGGPNYNEQFF

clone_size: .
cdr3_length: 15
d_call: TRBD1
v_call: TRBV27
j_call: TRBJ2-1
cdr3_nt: TGTGCCAGCAGTATAGGACAGGGGGCAGTCGGTGAGCAGTTCTTC
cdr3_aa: CASSIGQGAVGEQFF

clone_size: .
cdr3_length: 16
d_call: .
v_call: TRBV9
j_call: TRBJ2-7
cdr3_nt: TGTGCCAGCAGCGCCCGACAGGGGACTACGAGAAAGGAGCAGTACTTC
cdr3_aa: CASSARQGTTRKEQYF